This T cell receptor (beta chain) emerged from a study of blood T cell repertoires in COVID-19. At the level of the study: COVID-19 samples collected from the United States, Italy and Spain covered acute and convalescent phases. PBMCs, B-cell-depleted T cells, or T cells provided the cDNA or gDNA that made up the material.

Original methodology: Reference gene primers were amplified, and this amplification served to estimate nucleated cell counts. The repertoire was sequenced with immunoSEQ multiplex PCR; TCRdb's copy has only in-frame clones and lacks some. D and trimming were read from the DNA, whereas the V and J calls and clone size are those reported in that table. The sample yields 130,000 to 150,000 clones, approximately 85% seen once. Material for sequencing was peripheral blood. The sequence derives from a human donor with acute or convalescent COVID-19. The donor label of this sample is uncertain.

The CDR3 protein is CASTLVPGRSEKLFF. The DNA of the CDR3 is TGTGCCAGTACCCTGGTCCCGGGAAGGAGTGAAAAACTGTTTTTT. This sequence joins TRBV19 and TRBJ1-4; no clear D gene. The CDR3 extends over 15 amino acids. Germline V lookup: CDR1 LNHDA, CDR2 SQIVND (reference sequence). The V end was cut by 7 bases, the J end by 7 bases, with 19 bases between. Complete variable domain (other parts from reference TRBV19 and TRBJ1-4): DGGITQSPKYLFRKEGQNVTLSCEQNLNHDAMYWYRQDPGQGLRLIYYSQIVNDFQKGDIAEGYSVSREKKESFPLTVTSAQKNPTAFYLCASTLVPGRSEKLFFGSGTQLSVL.